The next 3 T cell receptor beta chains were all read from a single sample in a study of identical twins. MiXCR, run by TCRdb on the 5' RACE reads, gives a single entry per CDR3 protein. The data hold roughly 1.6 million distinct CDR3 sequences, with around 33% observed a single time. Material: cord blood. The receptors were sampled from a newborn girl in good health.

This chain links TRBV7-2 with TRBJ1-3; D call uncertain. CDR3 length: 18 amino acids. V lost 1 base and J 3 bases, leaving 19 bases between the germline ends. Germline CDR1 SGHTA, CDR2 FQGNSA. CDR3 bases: TGTGCCAGCAGCTTAGAAGTCTCCGCCGAGCGGGATGGAAACACCATATATTTT. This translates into CASSLEVSAERDGNTIYF. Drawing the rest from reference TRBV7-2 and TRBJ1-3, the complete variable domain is GAGVSQSPSNKVTEKGKDVELRCDPISGHTALYWYRQSLGQGLEFLIYFQGNSAPDKSGLPSDRFSAERTGGSVSTLTIQRTQQEDSAVYLCASSLEVSAERDGNTIYFGEGSWLTVV.

The CDR3 sequence: CASSTAWGTDTQYF. The DNA for the CDR3 is TGTGCCAGCAGCACGGCATGGGGGACAGATACGCAGTATTTT. This sequence joins TRBV7-2 and TRBJ2-3; the D gene could be TRBD1 or TRBD2 (5 bases each). Germline CDR1 and CDR2: SGHTA and FQGNSA. The CDR3 loop spans 14 amino acids. Trimming left V 5 bases short and J 3 bases short, with 12 bases between.

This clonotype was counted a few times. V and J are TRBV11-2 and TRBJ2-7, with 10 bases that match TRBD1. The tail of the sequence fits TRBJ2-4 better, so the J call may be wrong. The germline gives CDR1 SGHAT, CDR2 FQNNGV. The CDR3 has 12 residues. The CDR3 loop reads CASRDRGVIQYF. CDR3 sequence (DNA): TGTGCCAGCCGGGACAGGGGTGTCATTCAGTACTTC.